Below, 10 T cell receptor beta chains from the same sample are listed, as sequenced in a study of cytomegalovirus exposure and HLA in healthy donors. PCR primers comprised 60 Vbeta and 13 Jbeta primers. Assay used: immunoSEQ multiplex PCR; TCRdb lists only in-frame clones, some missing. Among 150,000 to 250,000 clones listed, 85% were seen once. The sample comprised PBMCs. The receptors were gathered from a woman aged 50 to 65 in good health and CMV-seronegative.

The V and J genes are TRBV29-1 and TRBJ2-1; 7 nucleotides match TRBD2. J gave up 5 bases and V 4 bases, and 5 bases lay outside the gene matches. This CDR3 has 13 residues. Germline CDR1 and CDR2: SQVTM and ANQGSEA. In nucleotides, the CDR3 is TGCAGCGTTGGGTCCGGGAGGAACAATGAGCAGTTCTTC. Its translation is CSVGSGRNNEQFF.

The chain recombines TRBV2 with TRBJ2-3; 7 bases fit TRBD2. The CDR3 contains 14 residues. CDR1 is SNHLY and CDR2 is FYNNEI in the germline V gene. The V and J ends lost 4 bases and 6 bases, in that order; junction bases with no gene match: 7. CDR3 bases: TGTGCCAGCAGTGGGAACGGGGGGAGGGATACGCAGTATTTT. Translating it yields CASSGNGGRDTQYF.

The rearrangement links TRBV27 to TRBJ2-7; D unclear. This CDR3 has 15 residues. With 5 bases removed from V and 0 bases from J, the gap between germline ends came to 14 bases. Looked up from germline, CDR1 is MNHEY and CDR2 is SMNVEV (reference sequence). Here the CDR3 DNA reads TGTGCCAGCAGTCTCACGACACTCGCCTCCTACGAGCAGTACTTC. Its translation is CASSLTTLASYEQYF.

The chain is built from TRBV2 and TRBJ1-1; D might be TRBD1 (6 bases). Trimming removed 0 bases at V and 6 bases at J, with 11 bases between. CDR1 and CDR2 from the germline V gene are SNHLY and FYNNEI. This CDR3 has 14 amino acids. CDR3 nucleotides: TGTGCCAGCAGTGAAGCCGCAGGGGTCGCTGAAGCTTTCTTT. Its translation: CASSEAAGVAEAFF.

CDR3 loop: CASGQGVMNTEAFF. The CDR3 bases are TGTGCCAGCGGACAGGGGGTAATGAACACTGAAGCTTTCTTT. The J gene is TRBJ1-1, the V gene TRBV6-1; 10 bases fit TRBD1. V trimming: 8 bases; J trimming: 0 bases; junction bases outside the gene matches: 3. Germline V lookup: CDR1 MNHNS, CDR2 SASEGT. The CDR3 loop spans 14 amino acids.

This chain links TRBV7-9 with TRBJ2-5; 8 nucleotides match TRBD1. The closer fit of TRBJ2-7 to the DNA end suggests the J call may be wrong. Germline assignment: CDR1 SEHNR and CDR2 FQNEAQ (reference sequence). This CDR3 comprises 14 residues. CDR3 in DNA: TGTGCCAGCAGCTCCCCGACAGGGGCCTACGAGCAGTACTTC. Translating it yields CASSSPTGAYEQYF.

In DNA form, the CDR3 reads TGTGCCAGCAGCCCCCGACTAGCGGGAAACAATGAGCAGTTCTTC. Protein sequence: CASSPRLAGNNEQFF. The gene calls are TRBV27 and TRBJ2-1; 11 bases match TRBD2. The CDR3 contains 15 residues. From germline, CDR1 is MNHEY and CDR2 SMNVEV (reference sequence). V gave up 6 bases and J gave up 5 bases; unmatched junction bases: 6.

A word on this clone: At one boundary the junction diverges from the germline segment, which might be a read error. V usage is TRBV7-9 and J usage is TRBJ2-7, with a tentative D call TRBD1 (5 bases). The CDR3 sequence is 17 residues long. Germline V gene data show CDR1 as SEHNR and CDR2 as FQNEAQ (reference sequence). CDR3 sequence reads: CSSSLASDRSISYEQYF. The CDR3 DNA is TGTTCCAGCAGCTTAGCCTCTGACAGAAGTATATCCTACGAGCAGTACTTC.

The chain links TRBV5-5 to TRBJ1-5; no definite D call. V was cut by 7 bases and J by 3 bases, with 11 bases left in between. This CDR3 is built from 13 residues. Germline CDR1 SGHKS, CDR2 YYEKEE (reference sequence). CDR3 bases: TGTGCCAGCGTCCGGGATCTCAATCAGCCCCAGCATTTT. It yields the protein CASVRDLNQPQHF.

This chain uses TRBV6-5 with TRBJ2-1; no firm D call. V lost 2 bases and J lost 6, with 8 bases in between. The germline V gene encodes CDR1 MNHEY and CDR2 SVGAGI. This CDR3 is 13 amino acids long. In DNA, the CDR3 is TGTGCCAGCAGTTACACAGAAACCAATGAGCAGTTCTTC. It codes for CASSYTETNEQFF.